The 29 T cell receptor beta chains given below trace back to one sample, sequenced in a study of neurological immune-mediated disorders. TCRdb recomputed calls from the 5' RACE reads with MiXCR, one row per CDR3 protein. The sample holds about 45,000 distinct CDR3 sequences, roughly 13% seen once. Time point noted: longitudinal time-point 3. Material for sequencing was PBMCs. These TCRs come from a man between 25 and 39 years old in good health.

This clonotype was seen ten or more times. The chain employs TRBV19 and TRBJ1-2; D is unclear. Trimming removed 3 bases at V and 2 bases at J, with 7 bases between. Germline V CDR1 and CDR2: LNHDA, SQIVND (reference sequence). The CDR3 has 13 residues. This chain's CDR3 is CASSMGINYGYTF. In nucleotides, the CDR3 is TGTGCCAGTAGTATGGGCATCAACTATGGCTACACCTTC.

This clonotype came up many times. This chain uses TRBV29-1 with TRBJ1-4; 9 bases fit TRBD1. V was pared by 6 bases and J by 7 bases, with 12 bases of the junction left unmatched. The CDR3 extends over 15 amino acids. Germline V gives CDR1 SQVTM, CDR2 ANQGSEA. The CDR3 region has the DNA TGCAGCGTCGGCGCCCGAAGGGACAGGGTTGAAAAACTGTTTTTT. Translating it yields CSVGARRDRVEKLFF.

This clonotype was counted at least ten times. The chain employs TRBV20-1 and TRBJ1-2; D is uncertain. Germline V lookup: CDR1 DFQATT, CDR2 SNEGSKA (reference sequence). Trimming took off 1 base at V and 0 bases at J, with 15 bases between the two ends. The CDR3 runs 16 residues. As DNA, the CDR3 is TGCAGTGCTAGAGTCCCCGGAGGAGGCGCTAACTATGGCTACACCTTC. It codes for CSARVPGGGANYGYTF.

As regards this clonotype: Just one base apart from a much larger clone, this may be a read error. The chain employs TRBV28 and TRBJ1-2; a possible D gene is TRBD1 (6 bases). CDR3 size: 12 residues. CDR1 MDHEN and CDR2 SYDVKM come from the germline V gene. The DNA for the CDR3 is TGTGCCAGCAGTTTAATGGGGGCTGGCTGCACCTTC. The encoded protein is CASSLMGAGCTF.

This clonotype showed up many times. The chain employs TRBV29-1 and TRBJ2-1, with D maybe TRBD1 (6 bases). CDR3 length: 13 residues. V lost 5 bases to trimming and J lost 3 bases, with 11 bases between them. Germline loops: CDR1 SQVTM, CDR2 ANQGSEA. The CDR3 loop is CSVLQDSYNEQFF. The DNA for the CDR3 is TGCAGCGTTCTCCAGGACAGCTACAATGAGCAGTTCTTC.

This clonotype has ten or more counts. This chain links TRBV7-9 with TRBJ2-2, with D unresolved. This CDR3 is 17 amino acids long. The germline gives CDR1 SEHNR, CDR2 FQNEAQ (reference sequence). Trimming took 4 bases from V and 0 from J, leaving 15 bases between them. The CDR3 region is CASSSDISLTNTGELFF. CDR3 nucleotide sequence: TGTGCCAGCAGCTCTGATATCTCGTTAACGAACACCGGGGAGCTGTTTTTT. Variable domain in full (rest from reference TRBV7-9 and TRBJ2-2): DTGVSQNPRHKITKRGQNVTFRCDPISEHNRLYWYRQTLGQGPEFLTYFQNEAQLEKSRLLSDRFSAERPKGSFSTLEIQRTEQGDSAMYLCASSSDISLTNTGELFFGEGSRLTVL.

The CDR3 region is CASSVASGRGTGELFF. CDR3 DNA sequence: TGTGCCAGCAGCGTAGCGAGCGGGAGAGGCACCGGGGAGCTGTTTTTT. The chain joins TRBV9 to TRBJ2-2, with 8 bases lining up with TRBD2. Trimming at V came to 0 bases and at J to 4 bases, leaving 5 bases not matched to a gene. The CDR3 extends over 16 amino acids. In germline, CDR1 is SGDLS, CDR2 YYNGEE.

At least ten counts were recorded for this clonotype. This chain joins TRBV15 and TRBJ1-2; D ambiguous. The germline gives CDR1 LNHNV, CDR2 YYDKDF (reference sequence). Trimming pared 5 bases from V and 8 bases from J, leaving 12 bases between. CDR3 length: 12 residues. The CDR3: CATSPPFGGYTF. In DNA, the CDR3 is TGTGCCACCAGCCCCCCGTTTGGGGGCTACACCTTC.

This clonotype was seen at least ten times. The chain has TRBV29-1 and TRBJ2-7; D call uncertain. V gave up 4 bases and J gave up 0 bases, with 13 bases separating them. Germline V lookup: CDR1 SQVTM, CDR2 ANQGSEA. This CDR3 is 14 amino acids long. The CDR3 bases are TGCAGCGTTGGGGGATGGGGTAGCTCCTACGAGCAGTACTTC. Amino acids: CSVGGWGSSYEQYF.

This clonotype was detected ten times or more. J is TRBJ1-5 and V is TRBV4-1, with D possibly TRBD1 on 6 matching bases. Germline V gene lookup returns CDR1 MGHRA and CDR2 YSYEKL. V lost 3 bases, J lost 1 base, and 10 bases lay in between. CDR3 length: 15 amino acids. CDR3 region: CASSQNRVSNQPQHF. DNA for the CDR3: TGCGCCAGCAGCCAGAACAGGGTCAGCAATCAGCCCCAGCATTTT.

By share of the sample, this clonotype is medium-sized. The J gene is TRBJ2-3, the V gene TRBV24-1; D is uncertain. Germline V gene lookup returns CDR1 KGHDR and CDR2 SFDVKD. The ends were cut back, 9 bases at V and 5 bases at J, with 5 bases in the middle. The CDR3 is 10 residues long. The CDR3, as DNA: TGTGCCACCGACGGAGATACGCAGTATTTT. It is translated as CATDGDTQYF.

In this sample, this clonotype turned up many times. The V and J genes are TRBV7-3 and TRBJ1-6, with 9 nucleotides matching TRBD1. CDR1 is SGHTA and CDR2 is FQGTGA in the germline V gene. The ends lost 1 base at V and 6 bases at J; junction bases unmatched: 1. The CDR3 loop spans 15 amino acids. The CDR3 protein is CASSLMGQGNSPLHF. As DNA, the CDR3 is TGTGCCAGCAGCTTAATGGGACAGGGTAATTCACCCCTCCACTTT.

Concerning this clonotype: Germline is not matched at one junction end, which may reflect a read error. This chain links TRBV12-3 or TRBV12-4 with TRBJ2-3; D may be TRBD1 or TRBD2 (5 bases each). The CDR3 length is 16 residues. CDR3 loop: CVSTFRLAGSTDTQYF. In DNA, the CDR3 is TGTGTCAGCACCTTCAGGCTAGCAGGTTCGACAGATACCCAGTATTTT.

This clonotype was seen at least ten times. The rearrangement uses TRBV3-1 and TRBJ1-4; 8 nucleotides match TRBD1. The ends lost 1 base at V and 10 bases at J; junction bases unmatched: 5. Germline V gene data show CDR1 as LGHDT and CDR2 as YNNKEL (reference sequence). This CDR3 has 14 residues. The CDR3 protein is CASSQGRTGRKLFF. As DNA, the CDR3 is TGTGCCAGCAGCCAAGGGAGGACAGGGAGAAAACTGTTTTTT.

This clonotype was counted many times. The chain is built from TRBV29-1 and TRBJ2-7; TRBD2 matches at 10 bases. The V and J ends lost 2 bases and 1 base, in that order; junction bases with no gene match: 5. The germline gives CDR1 SQVTM, CDR2 ANQGSEA. This CDR3 is 15 amino acids long. The CDR3 DNA is TGCAGCGTTGAAAGCGGGGGGGCGGGTTCCTACGAGCAGTACTTC. Residues: CSVESGGAGSYEQYF.

This clonotype appeared many times. V usage is TRBV28 and J usage is TRBJ2-7; perhaps D is TRBD1 or TRBD2 (5 bases each). The CDR3 is 12 residues long. CDR1 MDHEN and CDR2 SYDVKM come from the germline V gene. V was cut by 6 bases and J by 5 bases, with 11 bases left in between. DNA for the CDR3: TGTGCCAGCAGCCTCGGGGCCGACGAGCAGTACTTC. It is translated as CASSLGADEQYF.

This clonotype came up many times. This rearrangement joins TRBV7-9 to TRBJ1-4; D is perhaps TRBD1 (6 bases). The CDR3 runs to 17 residues. The V and J ends lost 6 bases and 0 bases respectively, with 17 bases between them. Germline-derived CDR1 and CDR2 are SEHNR and FQNEAQ (reference sequence). This CDR3 reads CASRARGQGATNEKLFF. The DNA of the CDR3 is TGTGCCAGCAGGGCCCGGGGGCAGGGAGCAACTAATGAAAAACTGTTTTTT.

V and J are TRBV7-3 and TRBJ2-1, with 8 bases lining up with TRBD1. CDR3 size: 16 residues. V lost 5 bases and J lost 3; bases outside the gene matches: 9. CDR1 is SGHTA, CDR2 FQGTGA, per germline. Here the CDR3 DNA reads TGTGCCAGCAGCACCCGGACAGGGAGTAACTACAATGAGCAGTTCTTC. It codes for CASSTRTGSNYNEQFF.

In its sample, this clonotype was seen once. This clone may be a read error of a much larger clone one base away. V gene TRBV3-1 combines with J gene TRBJ2-7; a weak D match, TRBD2 (6 bases). Germline CDR1 reads LGHDT; CDR2 reads YNNKEL (reference sequence). This CDR3 contains 14 residues. Trimming shortened V by 3 bases and J by 2 bases, and 11 bases separated the two germline ends. CDR3 sequence reads: CASSQLPGAYEQYF. CDR3 nucleotides: TGTGCCAGCAGCCAGCTACCGGGAGCCTACGAGCAGTACTTC.

This clonotype was counted at least ten times. The rearrangement uses TRBV7-2 and TRBJ2-7, with D perhaps TRBD1 (5 bases). The CDR3 covers 13 residues. Germline assignment: CDR1 SGHTA and CDR2 FQGNSA. The V and J ends lost 1 base and 7 bases respectively, with 11 bases between them. The CDR3 sequence: CASSLESGWEQYF. CDR3 nucleotide sequence: TGTGCCAGCAGCTTAGAGTCAGGGTGGGAGCAGTACTTC.

The sample holds a few counts of this clonotype. The rearrangement uses TRBV20-1 and TRBJ2-5; D not certain. Trimming pared 6 bases from V and 1 base from J, leaving 9 bases between. The germline V gene has CDR1 DFQATT and CDR2 SNEGSKA (reference sequence). There are 12 residues in the CDR3. CDR3 residues: CSAAVTQETQYF. The CDR3 DNA reads TGCAGTGCAGCTGTGACCCAAGAGACCCAGTACTTC.

This clonotype was observed at least ten times. The rearrangement uses TRBV5-1 and TRBJ2-1; the match to TRBD2 covers 7 bases. V gave up 7 bases and J gave up 3 bases; unmatched junction bases: 13. Germline V gene sequence: CDR1 SGHRS, CDR2 YFSETQ. The length of the CDR3 is 16 residues. CDR3: CASAPPESSGYNEQFF. CDR3 nucleotide sequence: TGCGCCAGCGCCCCCCCCGAGTCTAGCGGCTACAATGAGCAGTTCTTC. The full variable domain, its missing parts supplied by reference TRBV5-1 and TRBJ2-1, is KAGVTQTPRYLIKTRGQQVTLSCSPISGHRSVSWYQQTPGQGLQFLFEYFSETQRNKGNFPGRFSGRQFSNSRSEMNVSTLELGDSALYLCASAPPESSGYNEQFFGPGTRLTVL.

This clonotype appeared many times. The CDR3 here is CASSQAWTVNTGELFF. CDR3 nucleotide sequence: TGCGCCAGCAGCCAAGCATGGACCGTGAACACCGGGGAGCTGTTTTTT. The gene calls are TRBV5-1 and TRBJ2-2; D is uncertain. The CDR3 contains 16 residues. Deletions cut 4 bases from V and 1 base from J, with 14 bases between. Germline V gene sequence: CDR1 SGHRS, CDR2 YFSETQ.

This clonotype has at least ten counts. This sequence joins TRBV5-1 and TRBJ2-7; 10 bases fit TRBD2. Trimming cost V 0 bases and J 7 bases; bases outside gene matches: 13. Germline V CDR1 and CDR2: SGHRS, YFSETQ. The CDR3 loop spans 17 amino acids. CDR3 nucleotide sequence: TGCGCCAGCAGCTTGGAATATGCTAGCGGGGGACCGCTGGAGCAGTACTTC. Amino acids: CASSLEYASGGPLEQYF.

This clonotype was seen repeatedly, ten times or more. This chain links TRBV10-2 with TRBJ1-3, with D perhaps TRBD1 (5 bases). Germline V gives CDR1 WSHSY, CDR2 SAAADI. Trimming took 0 bases from V and 8 from J, leaving 14 bases between them. The CDR3 is 15 residues long. The CDR3: CASSESMGGRDTIYF. Written as DNA, the CDR3 is TGCGCCAGCAGTGAGTCGATGGGGGGTCGGGACACCATATATTTT.

This clonotype came up many times. V usage is TRBV2 and J usage is TRBJ1-4; no reliable D call. V lost 2 bases to trimming and J lost 6 bases, with 16 bases between them. Germline values: CDR1 SNHLY, CDR2 FYNNEI. The CDR3 has 16 amino acids. Written as DNA, the CDR3 is TGTGCCAGCAGTGAACCATCGTACCGAATTGATGAAAAACTGTTTTTT. Its protein is CASSEPSYRIDEKLFF.

This clonotype was recorded many times. V is TRBV9 and J is TRBJ1-2, with a tentative D call TRBD1 (6 bases). CDR1 is SGDLS, CDR2 YYNGEE, per germline. V was pared by 0 bases and J by 8 bases, with 14 bases between. This CDR3 comprises 14 residues. DNA for the CDR3: TGTGCCAGCAGCGTAGAAGCGCAGGGGAACGGCTACACCTTC. It yields the protein CASSVEAQGNGYTF. The full variable domain, rest sourced from reference TRBV9 and TRBJ1-2, is DSGVTQTPKHLITATGQRVTLRCSPRSGDLSVYWYQQSLDQGLQFLIQYYNGEERAKGNILERFSAQQFPDLHSELNLSSLELGDSALYFCASSVEAQGNGYTFGSGTRLTVV.

This clonotype was picked up many times. The chain couples TRBV12-3 or TRBV12-4 to TRBJ1-2; D unclear. The V gene lost 4 bases and the J gene lost 8 bases, with 11 bases spanning the gap. This CDR3 is 12 amino acids long. The CDR3 sequence is CASSSNGRGYTF. CDR3 DNA: TGTGCCAGCAGTTCAAATGGGCGCGGCTACACCTTC.

This clonotype was found many times. The rearrangement links TRBV10-1 to TRBJ2-7; no clear D gene. V dropped 1 base and J dropped 6 bases, with 13 bases sitting between them. In germline, CDR1 is WNHNN, CDR2 SYGVQD (reference sequence). There are 14 residues in the CDR3. CDR3 amino acids: CASSEFGLRTEQYF. Written as DNA, the CDR3 is TGCGCCAGCAGTGAGTTCGGCCTAAGGACCGAGCAGTACTTC.